This TCR beta chain was sequenced for a study of blood T cells in healthy people across ages. Study-level background: The capture of about one barcoded beta molecule per two T cells was achieved by template switching. Study conclusions and caveats: It was the long-lived donors that had more naive CD4+ cells and higher diversity than aged donors. Estimated diversity, derived from one million T cells, was regarded as an underestimate.

In the case of this clonotype: Its antigen is unidentified.

For the second PCR, which ran for roughly 7 to 11 cycles, a sample-barcoded 5' primer and a J-beta primer mix were used. Each cDNA molecule received a tag from a template-switch adaptor that had 12 random nucleotides. Via MiXCR, TCRdb re-called the 5' RACE reads, giving one row per CDR3 protein. Counted here are some 640,000 distinct CDR3 sequences, 45% to 50% occurring once; the ten biggest clones make up roughly 34%. V lost 1 base, J lost 6 bases, and 2 bases stayed unmatched. The CDR3 is 14 amino acids. Per germline, CDR1 LGHNA and CDR2 YNFKEQ. The sample taken for sequencing was blood. This receptor was obtained from a woman aged 55-70 years in good health. The chain combines TRBV4-2 with TRBJ2-4; 8 nucleotides line up with TRBD1. The CDR3 loop is CASSQGQGPNIQYF. The DNA of the CDR3 is TGTGCCAGCAGCCAAGGACAGGGGCCAAACATTCAGTACTTC.